This TCR beta chain came from a study of blood T cell repertoires in COVID-19. Assay used: immunoSEQ multiplex PCR; TCRdb lists only in-frame clones, some missing. The table includes just under 50,000 clones, 70% to 80% detected once. The V end was cut by 8 bases, the J end by 2 bases, with 9 bases between. The CDR3 contains 13 residues. Germline CDR1 MNHNS, CDR2 SASEGT. This clone was picked up one time. The V gene is TRBV6-1, the J gene TRBJ2-2, with a tentative D call TRBD1 (6 bases). The sequence derives from a man between 65 and 85 years old with acute or convalescent COVID-19. Sequences were obtained from peripheral blood. The CDR3 is CASRQVNTGELFF. CDR3 nucleotides: TGTGCCAGCCGACAGGTTAACACCGGGGAGCTGTTTTTT.